This TCR beta chain was recovered during a study of response to subunit inactivated influenza vaccine. Study-wide results and limits: Authors proposed each seasonal influenza vaccination draws in few new T cells.

This clonotype was detected a few times. Its specificity is unknown. This CDR3 has 17 residues. Germline CDR1 is KGHSH and CDR2 is LQKENI. Between the trimmed V and J ends, which lost 0 bases and 0 bases, there was a span of 12 bases. MiXCR, run by TCRdb on the RT-PCR reads, gives a single entry per CDR3 protein. The profile shows approximately 700,000 distinct CDR3 sequences, approximately 13% of them singletons. This specimen was PBMCs from blood, taken roughly 2 weeks before vaccination. The chain uses TRBV18 and TRBJ2-1, with a tentative D call TRBD2 (5 bases). The TCR was taken from a man aged 50 to 59 who received an inactivated influenza vaccine. The CDR3 DNA is TGTGCCAGCTCACCACCAATAGGAGGCGACTCCTACAATGAGCAGTTCTTC. This translates into CASSPPIGGDSYNEQFF.